A single sample gave rise to the 12 T cell receptor beta chains below, sequenced in a study of immune evolution from preneoplasia to lung adenocarcinoma. Produced via immunoSEQ multiplex PCR; TCRdb's table is partial and in-frame only. The sample contains roughly 10,000 clones, 70% to 80% of which appear only once. Sequenced sample: FFPE minimally invasive lung adenocarcinoma tissue. The source is a person between 65 and 79 years old with lung adenocarcinoma.

V and J are TRBV9 and TRBJ2-5; D unresolved. Looked up from germline, CDR1 is SGDLS and CDR2 is YYNGEE. This CDR3 has 14 amino acids. V was cut by 0 bases and J by 2 bases, with 8 bases left in between. CDR3 region: CASSVDLAQETQYF. Here the CDR3 DNA reads TGTGCCAGCAGCGTAGACTTGGCACAAGAGACCCAGTACTTC. Full variable domain (remainder filled in from reference TRBV9 and TRBJ2-5): DSGVTQTPKHLITATGQRVTLRCSPRSGDLSVYWYQQSLDQGLQFLIQYYNGEERAKGNILERFSAQQFPDLHSELNLSSLELGDSALYFCASSVDLAQETQYFGPGTRLLVL.

The V call is TRBV2, the J call TRBJ2-6, with D unclear. CDR1 is SNHLY, CDR2 FYNNEI, per germline. V was clipped by 2 bases and J by 2 bases, with 16 bases between them. The CDR3 length is 18 residues. Written as DNA, the CDR3 is TGTGCCAGCAGTGAATGGGCCGGGTCCGGAACTGGGGCCAACGTCCTGACTTTC. This gives the protein CASSEWAGSGTGANVLTF.

As regards this clone: At one end the junction does not follow the germline gene, possibly because of a read error. The identical CDR3 is also encoded by other nucleotide sequences in the sample. J is TRBJ2-1 and V is TRBV30; 10 nucleotides match TRBD2. The germline CDR1 and CDR2 sequences are GTSNPN and SVGIG (reference sequence). CDR3 length: 15 residues. CDR3 nucleotide sequence: TGTGCCTGGACCGCGGCTAGCGGGGGAATAAATGAACAGTTCTTC. Its protein product is CAWTAASGGINEQFF.

The CDR3 reads CAWSVAGTGQPQHF. The CDR3, as DNA: TGTGCCTGGAGTGTAGCGGGGACGGGACAGCCCCAGCATTTT. The chain uses TRBV30 and TRBJ1-5, with D possibly being TRBD1 (5 bases). Trimming cost V 0 bases and J 7 bases, with 13 bases left between them. CDR1 and CDR2 from the germline V gene are GTSNPN and SVGIG (reference sequence). This CDR3 is 14 amino acids long. The full variable domain, with the rest looked up from reference TRBV30 and TRBJ1-5, is SQTIHQWPATLVQPVGSPLSLECTVEGTSNPNLYWYRQAAGRGLQLLFYSVGIGQISSEVPQNLSASRPQDRQFILSSKKLLLSDSGFYLCAWSVAGTGQPQHFGDGTRLSIL.

The V and J genes are TRBV30 and TRBJ2-5; the D call may be TRBD1 or TRBD2 (5 bases each). The CDR3 sequence is 12 residues long. V was shortened by 8 bases and J by 5 bases, with 15 bases between the two germline ends. In germline, CDR1 is GTSNPN, CDR2 SVGIG (reference sequence). This CDR3 is CARDALGETQYF. The DNA of the CDR3 is TGTGCCCGGGACGCCCTCGGGGAGACCCAGTACTTC.

The chain joins TRBV4-3 to TRBJ2-1; no reliable D call. CDR3 size: 12 residues. Trimming shortened V by 0 bases and J by 7 bases, and 4 bases separated the two germline ends. Germline values: CDR1 LGHNA, CDR2 YSLEER. The chain's CDR3 is CASSQELNEQFF. DNA for the CDR3: TGCGCCAGCAGCCAAGAGTTGAATGAGCAGTTCTTC.

The V call is TRBV5-4, the J call TRBJ2-6; D ambiguous. The CDR3 extends over 14 amino acids. V lost 4 bases and J lost 3, with 8 bases in between. In germline, CDR1 is SGHNT, CDR2 YYREEE (reference sequence). The CDR3 protein is CASSIGSGANVLTF. In DNA, the CDR3 is TGTGCCAGCAGCATAGGCAGTGGGGCCAACGTCCTGACTTTC.

The chain carries TRBV2 and TRBJ2-5; 10 nucleotides match TRBD1. Germline CDR1 SNHLY, CDR2 FYNNEI. This CDR3 has 14 amino acids. Trimming at V came to 4 bases and at J to 7 bases, leaving 6 bases not matched to a gene. The CDR3 coding sequence is TGTGCCAGCAGTGGGACAGGGGGGCCTGGGACCCAGTACTTC. This codes for CASSGTGGPGTQYF.

J is TRBJ1-2 and V is TRBV14; no firm D call. Between the trimmed V and J ends, which lost 2 bases and 7 bases, there was a span of 14 bases. The CDR3 covers 14 residues. Germline CDR1 is SGHDN and CDR2 is FVKESK. CDR3 loop: CASSQQTEVGGYTF. CDR3 nucleotides: TGTGCCAGCAGCCAACAAACCGAGGTCGGTGGCTACACCTTC.

The rearrangement uses TRBV12-5 and TRBJ2-3; 10 nucleotides align to TRBD1. Germline V gene lookup returns CDR1 LGHNT and CDR2 FRNRAP. Unmatched junction bases numbered 9, after V lost 5 bases and J lost 4 bases. This CDR3 is built from 16 residues. The CDR3, as DNA: TGTGCTAGTGGTGATGACAGGGGGCTGAGGGCAGATACGCAGTATTTT. It is translated as CASGDDRGLRADTQYF. The full variable domain, completed using reference TRBV12-5 and TRBJ2-3, is DARVTQTPRHKVTEMGQEVTMRCQPILGHNTVFWYRQTMMQGLELLAYFRNRAPLDDSGMPKDRFSAEMPDATLATLKIQPSEPRDSAVYFCASGDDRGLRADTQYFGPGTRLTVL.

The V call is TRBV6-6, the J call TRBJ2-2, with TRBD2 as a possible D gene (5 bases). Germline V gene lookup returns CDR1 MNHNY and CDR2 SVGAGI (reference sequence). This CDR3 region has 15 residues. V dropped 4 bases and J dropped 6 bases, with 15 bases sitting between them. The CDR3 bases are TGTGCCAGCAGTTTAACCGGGGTTTCGGCCGGGGAGCTGTTTTTT. Its translation is CASSLTGVSAGELFF.

This clone has only a few counts. The V gene is TRBV11-2, the J gene TRBJ2-3; D remains ambiguous. CDR3 size: 16 residues. CDR1 SGHAT and CDR2 FQNNGV come from the germline V gene. V lost 4 bases and J 0 bases, leaving 14 bases between the germline ends. The CDR3 here is CASSYVGVSSTDTQYF. CDR3 in DNA: TGTGCCAGCAGCTACGTTGGAGTATCTAGCACAGATACGCAGTATTTT.